Each of the 2 T cell receptor beta chains below was sequenced from the same sample in a study of T cells after yellow fever vaccination. TCRdb re-called the 5' RACE reads with MiXCR, one entry per CDR3 protein. This repertoire shows a few hundred thousand distinct CDR3 sequences, approximately 16% found once; its top ten account for roughly a sixth. Sample: PBMCs, taken 4 to 6 days after the first yellow fever vaccination. The origin of the receptors is a man aged 18 to 29 who received the YFV17D yellow fever vaccine.

There are a few counts of this clonotype. J is TRBJ2-1 and V is TRBV29-1; 10 nucleotides line up with TRBD2. This CDR3 is built from 12 residues. V lost 5 bases, J lost 10 bases, and 5 bases stayed unmatched. The V gene's germline CDR1 is SQVTM and CDR2 ANQGSEA. The CDR3 coding sequence is TGCAGCGTTTACAGCGGGGGGGTAGAGCAGTTCTTC. Translating it yields CSVYSGGVEQFF.

This chain connects TRBV6-1 to TRBJ2-1; 10 positions match TRBD2. The CDR3 runs to 13 residues. J lost 9 bases, V lost 10 bases, and 9 bases had no gene match. Germline V gene sequence: CDR1 MNHNS, CDR2 SASEGT. The CDR3 reads CATLAGGFSEQFF. In nucleotides, the CDR3 is TGTGCCACTTTAGCGGGGGGTTTCAGTGAGCAGTTCTTC.